The next 30 T cell receptor beta chains were all read from a single sample in a study of blood T cell repertoires in COVID-19. The protocol was immunoSEQ multiplex PCR, while the TCRdb copy is restricted to in-frame clones and leaves out a portion. The data show fewer than 450,000 clones, about 88% seen once. Sequenced: PBMCs or T cells enriched from blood (not recorded which). These receptors were collected from a woman younger than 35 who had recovered from COVID-19.

The rearrangement links TRBV5-1 to TRBJ2-3; D not certain. The V end lost 0 bases, the J end lost 4 bases, and 9 bases lay between the germline ends. CDR3 size: 14 residues. Germline V gives CDR1 SGHRS, CDR2 YFSETQ. The CDR3 DNA sequence: TGCGCCAGCAGCTTGGGTCATGTTGCAGATACGCAGTATTTT. Translation gives CASSLGHVADTQYF. The full variable domain, rest sourced from reference TRBV5-1 and TRBJ2-3, is KAGVTQTPRYLIKTRGQQVTLSCSPISGHRSVSWYQQTPGQGLQFLFEYFSETQRNKGNFPGRFSGRQFSNSRSEMNVSTLELGDSALYLCASSLGHVADTQYFGPGTRLTVL.

The V and J genes are TRBV7-6 and TRBJ2-2; TRBD2 aligns across 13 bases. This CDR3 is 18 amino acids long. V was clipped by 5 bases and J by 2 bases; unmatched bases: 8. The germline CDR1 and CDR2 sequences are SGHVS and FNYEAQ. The CDR3 spells CASSTRTSGGPNTGELFF. The CDR3 bases are TGTGCCAGCAGCACCCGGACTAGCGGGGGACCTAACACCGGGGAGCTGTTTTTT.

V and J are TRBV6-1 and TRBJ1-4; no clear D gene. Germline V gene lookup returns CDR1 MNHNS and CDR2 SASEGT. CDR3 length: 14 residues. V was shortened by 3 bases and J by 6 bases, with 11 bases between the two germline ends. This CDR3 is CASSEAGRDEKLFF. The CDR3 DNA reads TGTGCCAGCAGTGAGGCAGGTCGAGATGAAAAACTGTTTTTT.

This clone appeared a single time. The chain uses TRBV18 and TRBJ1-1; 10 nucleotides line up with TRBD1. Germline V gives CDR1 KGHSH, CDR2 LQKENI. After removal of 5 bases from V and 2 bases from J, the junction contained 8 bases not matched to a gene. This CDR3 has 16 amino acids. CDR3 in DNA: TGTGCCAGCTCATACCAGACAGGGGGCATCAACACTGAAGCTTTCTTT. Residues: CASSYQTGGINTEAFF.

The V call is TRBV5-1, the J call TRBJ2-3; TRBD2 might be the D (7 bases). Between the trimmed V and J ends, which lost 0 bases and 2 bases, there was a span of 16 bases. The CDR3 is 17 amino acids. The germline V gene encodes CDR1 SGHRS and CDR2 YFSETQ. The chain's CDR3 is CASSLGPLGGATDTQYF. The CDR3 DNA follows: TGCGCCAGCAGCTTGGGGCCCCTGGGGGGGGCCACAGATACGCAGTATTTT.

The chain couples TRBV30 to TRBJ1-2; TRBD1 matches 7 bases. V gave up 8 bases and J gave up 6 bases; unmatched junction bases: 9. Germline lookup yields CDR1 GTSNPN and CDR2 SVGIG (reference sequence). The CDR3 length is 12 residues. The CDR3 nucleotides read TGTGCCCATAAACAGGGGATCCATGGCTACACCTTC. Residues: CAHKQGIHGYTF.

CDR3 DNA: TGCGCCAGCAGCTTGGGCTTCGACGGGGGACGATTCTCCTACAATGAGCAGTTCTTC. It encodes CASSLGFDGGRFSYNEQFF. The chain carries TRBV5-1 and TRBJ2-1; the D gene is possibly TRBD2 (6 bases). This CDR3 contains 19 residues. Looked up from germline, CDR1 is SGHRS and CDR2 is YFSETQ. Trimming left V 0 bases short and J 0 bases short, with 19 bases between.

This chain connects TRBV6-5 to TRBJ2-3; D might be TRBD2 (5 bases). This CDR3 has 15 amino acids. V was trimmed by 3 bases and J by 6 bases, leaving 16 bases between them. Germline V CDR1 and CDR2: MNHEY, SVGAGI. The CDR3 coding sequence is TGTGCCAGCAGTTATGAGGGCAGCCCCACGGATACGCAGTATTTT. The encoded protein is CASSYEGSPTDTQYF.

V and J are TRBV5-1 and TRBJ2-4; D unresolved. Germline V CDR1 and CDR2: SGHRS, YFSETQ. Trimming removed 4 bases from V and 0 bases from J, with 23 bases in between. CDR3 length: 19 amino acids. CDR3 DNA: TGCGCCAGCAGCCTCAGTTCAATCCGCGGCGGATTAGCCAAAAACATTCAGTACTTC. It yields the protein CASSLSSIRGGLAKNIQYF. Supplemented by reference TRBV5-1 and TRBJ2-4, the full variable domain reads KAGVTQTPRYLIKTRGQQVTLSCSPISGHRSVSWYQQTPGQGLQFLFEYFSETQRNKGNFPGRFSGRQFSNSRSEMNVSTLELGDSALYLCASSLSSIRGGLAKNIQYFGAGTRLSVL.

The chain recombines TRBV29-1 with TRBJ1-2; 7 bases fit TRBD1. This CDR3 spans 14 amino acids. CDR1 is SQVTM, CDR2 ANQGSEA, per germline. Trimming cost V 4 bases and J 5 bases; bases outside gene matches: 10. CDR3 sequence reads: CSVGRTGPTYGYTF. DNA for the CDR3: TGCAGCGTTGGTAGGACAGGCCCTACTTATGGCTACACCTTC.

The V and J genes are TRBV5-1 and TRBJ2-7; 7 nucleotides match TRBD1. CDR3 length: 16 amino acids. Germline V lookup: CDR1 SGHRS, CDR2 YFSETQ. V gave up 7 bases and J gave up 3 bases; unmatched junction bases: 16. Here the CDR3 reads CASHPGTADAVYEQYF. The DNA for the CDR3 is TGCGCCAGCCACCCCGGGACAGCAGATGCAGTCTACGAGCAGTACTTC.

The chain has TRBV6-6 and TRBJ1-4; tentatively, D is TRBD1 (5 bases). Trimming left V 11 bases short and J 1 base short, with 14 bases between. The CDR3 length is 14 residues. The germline gives CDR1 MNHNY, CDR2 SVGAGI (reference sequence). CDR3 loop: CAGTGGGTNEKLFF. The CDR3 DNA reads TGTGCCGGAACCGGGGGGGGAACTAATGAAAAACTGTTTTTT.

CDR3 sequence reads: CASSSKQGIHNEQFF. The CDR3, as DNA: TGTGCCAGCAGCTCAAAACAGGGAATACACAATGAGCAGTTCTTC. The chain combines TRBV7-6 with TRBJ2-1; D is perhaps TRBD1 (6 bases). CDR1 is SGHVS, CDR2 FNYEAQ, per germline. CDR3 size: 15 residues. V was cut by 4 bases and J by 5 bases, with 15 bases left in between.

The rearrangement joins TRBV2 to TRBJ2-2; 7 bases agree with TRBD1. The CDR3 is made up of 16 amino acids. J gave up 3 bases and V 2 bases, and 6 bases lay outside the gene matches. Per the germline V gene, CDR1 is SNHLY and CDR2 is FYNNEI. The DNA of the CDR3 is TGTGCCAGCAGTGAATTCGAGGGGGCGTACACCGGGGAGCTGTTTTTT. This encodes CASSEFEGAYTGELFF.

This clone showed up just once. The chain recombines TRBV5-4 with TRBJ2-6; D perhaps matches TRBD2 (5 bases). CDR3 length: 16 amino acids. The V gene's germline CDR1 is SGHNT and CDR2 YYREEE (reference sequence). Trimming pared 0 bases from V and 2 bases from J, leaving 9 bases between. The CDR3 reads CASSLAGKPGANVLTF. CDR3 in DNA: TGTGCCAGCAGCTTGGCGGGGAAACCTGGGGCCAACGTCCTGACTTTC.

The genes are TRBV5-4 and TRBJ2-3; TRBD2 matches 8 bases. This CDR3 is 20 amino acids long. Germline CDR1 SGHNT, CDR2 YYREEE (reference sequence). J gave up 4 bases and V 4 bases, and 23 bases lay outside the gene matches. The DNA of the CDR3 is TGTGCCAGCAGCCTCAGGCATAGGGGCGGGGGGCTAGTCGCCGCAGATACGCAGTATTTT. Translated, it gives CASSLRHRGGGLVAADTQYF.

This clone has a count of ten or more. The chain is built from TRBV9 and TRBJ1-4, with TRBD1 as a possible D gene (5 bases). CDR3 size: 15 residues. V was clipped by 2 bases and J by 8 bases, with 16 bases between them. Per germline, CDR1 SGDLS and CDR2 YYNGEE. In DNA, the CDR3 is TGTGCCAGCAGCGTTGAAGGCCGGCAGGGAGAAAAACTGTTTTTT. Translated, it gives CASSVEGRQGEKLFF.

The chain is built from TRBV19 and TRBJ2-3; 11 bases match TRBD2. Germline V gene sequence: CDR1 LNHDA, CDR2 SQIVND (reference sequence). This CDR3 is built from 15 residues. The J segment lost 4 bases and the V segment lost 3 bases, leaving 3 bases of the junction unmatched. CDR3 nucleotide sequence: TGTGCCAGTAGTATCCCTAGCGGGGGGTCAGATACGCAGTATTTT. This translates into CASSIPSGGSDTQYF.

CDR3 sequence: CASSGGTSSSYEQYF. In nucleotides, the CDR3 is TGTGCCAGCAGTGGCGGGACTAGCAGTTCCTACGAGCAGTACTTC. The chain has TRBV7-2 and TRBJ2-7, with 9 bases fitting TRBD2. Trimming took 6 bases from V and 1 from J; bases not matched to a gene: 7. This CDR3 has 15 residues. Germline CDR1 reads SGHTA; CDR2 reads FQGNSA.

The chain carries TRBV5-6 and TRBJ1-5; 8 bases fit TRBD1. This CDR3 spans 14 amino acids. Germline lookup yields CDR1 SGHDT and CDR2 YYEEEE. V trimming: 4 bases; J trimming: 9 bases; junction bases outside the gene matches: 9. The CDR3 sequence: CASSLGTGRRPQHF. For the CDR3, the DNA is TGTGCCAGCAGCCTCGGGACAGGCCGTCGGCCCCAGCATTTT. Filled out from reference TRBV5-6 and TRBJ1-5, the complete variable domain reads DAGVTQSPTHLIKTRGQQVTLRCSPKSGHDTVSWYQQALGQGPQFIFQYYEEEERQRGNFPDRFSGHQFPNYSSELNVNALLLGDSALYLCASSLGTGRRPQHFGDGTRLSIL.

The chain couples TRBV5-8 to TRBJ2-7, with TRBD1 identical over 10 bases. Trimming removed 7 bases from V and 7 bases from J; junction bases left unmatched: 8. The CDR3 is made up of 13 amino acids. Germline CDR1 reads SGHTS; CDR2 reads YDEGEE. The CDR3 spells CASPRDRGIEQYF. CDR3 nucleotides: TGTGCCAGCCCCCGGGACAGGGGTATAGAGCAGTACTTC.

V usage is TRBV6-5 and J usage is TRBJ1-4; D might be TRBD1 (5 bases). V was shortened by 5 bases and J by 5 bases, with 12 bases between the two germline ends. The CDR3 totals 14 residues. Looked up from germline, CDR1 is MNHEY and CDR2 is SVGAGI. This CDR3 is CASSPGGGNEKLFF. As DNA, the CDR3 is TGTGCCAGCAGTCCGGGTGGGGGGAATGAAAAACTGTTTTTT.

The V call is TRBV10-2, the J call TRBJ1-6; possible D gene TRBD1, 6 bases. Trimming cost V 3 bases and J 9 bases, with 15 bases left between them. Germline values: CDR1 WSHSY, CDR2 SAAADI. The CDR3 extends over 15 amino acids. CDR3 amino acids: CASSDQAGDFSPLHF. CDR3 bases: TGCGCCAGCAGTGACCAGGCAGGGGATTTTTCACCCCTCCACTTT.

The V and J genes are TRBV28 and TRBJ1-5; TRBD1 aligns across 9 bases. The CDR3 has 14 residues. V lost 6 bases, J lost 5 bases, and 5 bases stayed unmatched. CDR1 MDHEN and CDR2 SYDVKM come from the germline V gene. The CDR3, as DNA: TGTGCCAGCAGCCTGGGACAGGGCGATCAGCCCCAGCATTTT. It is translated as CASSLGQGDQPQHF.

The chain carries TRBV21-1 and TRBJ1-2; the D call of TRBD1 is as the table states it, not checked on the DNA. TRBV21-1 is tagged as a pseudogene. This CDR3 is built from 12 residues. The chain's CDR3 is CASSNQSFGYTF. CDR3 sequence (DNA): TGTGCCAGCAGCAATCAGTCCTTCGGCTACACCTTC.

This clone is a singleton in its sample. The chain has TRBV5-6 and TRBJ2-5; 7 bases line up with TRBD1. The CDR3 has 12 amino acids. Germline V CDR1 and CDR2: SGHDT, YYEEEE. V dropped 7 bases and J dropped 2; count of bases not matched to a gene: 2. Here the CDR3 DNA reads TGTGCCAGCGAGGGACAGCAAGAGACCCAGTACTTC. Protein sequence: CASEGQQETQYF.

The rearrangement uses TRBV9 and TRBJ2-1, with D perhaps TRBD2 (5 bases). The CDR3 loop spans 17 amino acids. Per the germline V gene, CDR1 is SGDLS and CDR2 is YYNGEE. The V end was cut by 4 bases, the J end by 4 bases, with 21 bases between. As DNA, the CDR3 is TGTGCCAGCAGCCCCGAGTCTGCGGGCGACCATTACAATGAGCAGTTCTTC. It encodes CASSPESAGDHYNEQFF.

The chain recombines TRBV30 with TRBJ1-1; D possibly corresponds to TRBD1 (5 bases). Trimming shortened V by 2 bases and J by 7 bases, and 17 bases separated the two germline ends. This CDR3 has 14 amino acids. CDR1 and CDR2 (germline): GTSNPN, SVGIG (reference sequence). This CDR3 is CAWSLVSGYGEAFF. DNA for the CDR3: TGTGCCTGGAGTCTCGTGTCAGGGTACGGTGAAGCTTTCTTT.

The chain is built from TRBV25-1 and TRBJ1-2, with D unresolved. Per germline, CDR1 MGHDK and CDR2 SYGVNS. The ends were cut back, 6 bases at V and 4 bases at J, with 21 bases in the middle. This CDR3 is built from 16 residues. The chain's CDR3 is CASRSAPGAAPYGYTF. For the CDR3, the DNA is TGTGCCAGCAGGTCAGCCCCGGGTGCAGCTCCCTATGGCTACACCTTC.

This sequence joins TRBV6-2 or TRBV6-3 and TRBJ1-2, with 8 positions matching TRBD1. The germline V gene has CDR1 MNHEY and CDR2 SVGEGT. This CDR3 contains 13 residues. V lost 6 bases, J lost 6 bases, and 6 bases stayed unmatched. The CDR3 spells CASSITGGNGYTF. The CDR3 nucleotides read TGTGCCAGCAGCATCACAGGGGGGAATGGCTACACCTTC.